This T cell receptor (beta chain) appears in the sequencing data of a study of blood T cell repertoires in COVID-19. Study-wide context: The study drew acute and convalescent COVID-19 samples from the United States, Italy and Spain. T cells, B-cell-depleted T cells, or PBMCs provided the cDNA or gDNA that served as material.

Cohorts were assigned according to the clinical history that participants reported. Trimming shortened V by 2 bases and J by 4 bases, and 13 bases separated the two germline ends. The CDR3 is 16 residues long. Germline CDR1 is SGHKS and CDR2 is YYEKEE (reference sequence). As processed by the authors: Amplified reference gene primers provided the basis for estimating nucleated cell counts. Data came from immunoSEQ multiplex PCR; TCRdb stores just in-frame clones and leaves some out. That table supplies the V and J calls and clone size; D and trimming were determined from the DNA. Found here are roughly 240,000 clones, around 89% of them singletons; the top ten hold 2.5%.

This clonotype was obtained from a woman aged 40-49 years with acute COVID-19. The rearrangement uses TRBV5-5 and TRBJ1-6; unclear D gene. The source material was PBMCs or T cells enriched from blood (not recorded which). CDR3 DNA: TGTGCCAGCAGCTTTCGGCGGGAGATTTATAATTCACCCCTCCACTTT. This encodes CASSFRREIYNSPLHF. Drawing the rest from reference TRBV5-5 and TRBJ1-6, the complete variable domain is DAGVTQSPTHLIKTRGQQVTLRCSPISGHKSVSWYQQVLGQGPQFIFQYYEKEERGRGNFPDRFSARQFPNYSSELNVNALLLGDSALYLCASSFRREIYNSPLHFGNGTRLTVT.